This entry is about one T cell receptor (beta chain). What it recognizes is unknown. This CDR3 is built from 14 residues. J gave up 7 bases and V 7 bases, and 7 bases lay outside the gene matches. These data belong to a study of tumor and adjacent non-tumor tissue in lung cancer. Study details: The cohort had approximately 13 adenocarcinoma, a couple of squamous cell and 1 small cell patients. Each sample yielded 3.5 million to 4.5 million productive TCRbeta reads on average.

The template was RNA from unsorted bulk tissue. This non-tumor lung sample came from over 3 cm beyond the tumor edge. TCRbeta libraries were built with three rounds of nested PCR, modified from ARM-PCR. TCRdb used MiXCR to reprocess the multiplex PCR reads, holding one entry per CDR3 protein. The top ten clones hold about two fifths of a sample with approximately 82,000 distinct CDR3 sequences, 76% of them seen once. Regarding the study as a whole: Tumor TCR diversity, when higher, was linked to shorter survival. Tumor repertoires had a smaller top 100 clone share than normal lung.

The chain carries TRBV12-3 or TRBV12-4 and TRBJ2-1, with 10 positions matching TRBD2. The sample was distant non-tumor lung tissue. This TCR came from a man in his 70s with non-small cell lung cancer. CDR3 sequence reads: CASTGAGGRNEQFF. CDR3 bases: TGTGCCAGCACCGGAGCGGGGGGGAGGAATGAGCAGTTCTTC.